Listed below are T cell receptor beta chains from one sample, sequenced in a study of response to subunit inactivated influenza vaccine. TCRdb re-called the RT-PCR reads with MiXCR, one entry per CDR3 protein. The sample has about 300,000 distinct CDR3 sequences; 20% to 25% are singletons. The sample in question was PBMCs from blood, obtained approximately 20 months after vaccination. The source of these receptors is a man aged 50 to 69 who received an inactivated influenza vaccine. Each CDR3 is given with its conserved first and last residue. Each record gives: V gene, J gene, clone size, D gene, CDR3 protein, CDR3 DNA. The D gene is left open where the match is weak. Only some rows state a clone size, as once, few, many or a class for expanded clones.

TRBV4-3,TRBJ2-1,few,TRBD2,CASSQDRAGPAYNEQFF,TGCGCCAGCAGCCAAGACCGAGCGGGGCCAGCCTACAATGAGCAGTTCTTC
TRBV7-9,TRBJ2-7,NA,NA,CASSPQGQIYEQYF,TGTGCCAGCAGCCCCCAAGGACAAATCTACGAGCAGTACTTC
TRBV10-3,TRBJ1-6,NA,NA,CAISEPRANSPLHF,TGTGCCATCAGTGAGCCCAGGGCTAATTCACCCCTCCACTTT
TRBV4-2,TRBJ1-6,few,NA,CASSQVTESLHF,TGTGCCAGCAGCCAAGTTACCGAGTCCCTCCACTTT
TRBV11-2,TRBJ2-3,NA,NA,CASSASRGLTDTQYF,TGTGCCAGCAGCGCTAGCCGAGGACTCACAGATACGCAGTATTTT
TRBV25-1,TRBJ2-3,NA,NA,CASSDSRRTDTQYF,TGTGCCAGCAGTGATTCCCGACGCACAGATACGCAGTATTTT
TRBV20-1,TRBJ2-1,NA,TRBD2,CSARPLAGYNEQFF,TGCAGTGCTAGACCACTAGCGGGCTACAATGAGCAGTTCTTC
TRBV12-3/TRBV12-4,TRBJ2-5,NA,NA,CASSQPGHQETQYF,TGTGCCAGCAGTCAACCGGGGCACCAAGAGACCCAGTACTTC
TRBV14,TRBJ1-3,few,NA,CASSQDWAGNTIYF,TGTGCCAGCAGCCAAGATTGGGCTGGAAACACCATATATTTT
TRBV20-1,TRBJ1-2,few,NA,CSASPKGRDKGYTF,TGCAGTGCTAGCCCAAAAGGGAGAGATAAAGGCTACACCTTC
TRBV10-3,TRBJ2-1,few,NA,CAASSYNEQFF,TGTGCCGCAAGCTCCTACAATGAGCAGTTCTTC
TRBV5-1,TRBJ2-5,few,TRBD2,CASSLGGGVETQYF,TGCGCCAGCAGCTTGGGCGGGGGAGTGGAGACCCAGTACTTC
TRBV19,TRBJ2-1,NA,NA,CASTRSGRGGDEQFF,TGTGCCAGTACCCGATCTGGACGGGGTGGGGATGAGCAGTTCTTC
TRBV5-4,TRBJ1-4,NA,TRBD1,CASSTGGGNEKLFF,TGTGCCAGCAGCACAGGGGGAGGAAATGAAAAACTGTTTTTT
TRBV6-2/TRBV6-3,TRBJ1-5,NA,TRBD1,CASSYRPLRGRGGNQPQHF,TGTGCCAGCAGTTACAGGCCGCTCAGGGGGCGGGGTGGCAATCAGCCCCAGCATTTT
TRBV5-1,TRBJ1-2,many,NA,CASSAQQGVGYTF,TGCGCCAGCAGCGCCCAACAGGGAGTGGGCTACACCTTC
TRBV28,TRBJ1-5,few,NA,CASRPAGNQPQHF,TGTGCCAGCAGACCGGCCGGCAATCAGCCCCAGCATTTT
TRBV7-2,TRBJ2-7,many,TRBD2,CASSPRLAGHLGQYF,TGTGCCAGCAGCCCCCGACTAGCGGGCCACTTAGGGCAGTACTTC
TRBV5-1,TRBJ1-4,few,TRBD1,CASSFNPYETGGTRGEKLFF,TGCGCCAGCAGCTTTAATCCGTACGAGACAGGGGGCACGAGAGGGGAAAAACTGTTTTTT
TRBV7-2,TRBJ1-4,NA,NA,CASSPRASEKLFF,TGTGCCAGCAGCCCCCGGGCCTCGGAAAAACTGTTTTTT
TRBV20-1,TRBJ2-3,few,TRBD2,CSARDAGGTDTQYF,TGCAGTGCTAGAGATGCGGGGGGCACAGATACGCAGTATTTT
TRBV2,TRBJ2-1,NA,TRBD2,CASSLSGGAYNEQFF,TGTGCCAGCAGTCTGAGCGGGGGGGCTTACAATGAGCAGTTCTTC
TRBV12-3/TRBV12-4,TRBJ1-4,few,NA,CASSLYGTPSEKLFF,TGTGCCAGCAGTTTGTACGGGACACCGTCTGAAAAACTGTTTTTT
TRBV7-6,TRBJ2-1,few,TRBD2,CASSLARENEQFF,TGTGCCAGCAGCTTAGCGCGGGAGAATGAGCAGTTCTTC
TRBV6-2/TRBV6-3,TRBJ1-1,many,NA,CASSRLGGTEAFF,TGTGCCAGCAGCCGCCTGGGGGGCACTGAAGCTTTCTTT
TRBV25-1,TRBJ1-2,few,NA,CASSGVTYGYTF,TGTGCCAGCAGTGGGGTCACCTATGGCTACACCTTC
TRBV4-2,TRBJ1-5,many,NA,CASSQDSGSNQPQHF,TGTGCCAGCAGCCAAGATTCAGGGAGCAATCAGCCCCAGCATTTT
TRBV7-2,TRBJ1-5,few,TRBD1,CASSKSQGDQPQHF,TGTGCCAGCAGCAAGTCACAGGGGGACCAGCCCCAGCATTTT
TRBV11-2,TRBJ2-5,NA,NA,CASSFRTVGETQYF,TGTGCCAGCAGCTTTCGGACAGTCGGCGAGACCCAGTACTTC